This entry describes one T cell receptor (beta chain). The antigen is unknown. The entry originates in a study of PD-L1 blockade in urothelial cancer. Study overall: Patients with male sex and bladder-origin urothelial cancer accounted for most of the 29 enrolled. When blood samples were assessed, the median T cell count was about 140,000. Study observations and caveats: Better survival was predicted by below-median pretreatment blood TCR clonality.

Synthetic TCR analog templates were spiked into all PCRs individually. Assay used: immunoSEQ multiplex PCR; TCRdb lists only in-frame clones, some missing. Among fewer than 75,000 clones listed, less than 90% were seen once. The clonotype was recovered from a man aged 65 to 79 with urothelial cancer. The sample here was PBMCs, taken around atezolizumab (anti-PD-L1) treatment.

CDR3 sequence (DNA): TGTGCCAGCACCGAGCTACTAGCGGGTTACAATGAGCAGTTCTTC. Its translation: CASTELLAGYNEQFF. This chain connects TRBV28 to TRBJ2-1; 9 positions agree with TRBD2. V trimming: 7 bases; J trimming: 4 bases; junction bases outside the gene matches: 8. The CDR3 is 15 amino acids. CDR1 is MDHEN, CDR2 SYDVKM, per germline.